Each of the 14 T cell receptor beta chains below was sequenced from the same sample in a study of T-cell reconstitution after alpha-beta-depleted transplantation in children. A library of TCRbeta sequences, prepared with unique molecular identifiers, was generated. In TCRdb, the PCR reads were re-called with MiXCR into one record per CDR3 protein. The sample has some 830,000 distinct CDR3 sequences, about 16% seen once; the top ten hold roughly 4.8%. The material sequenced was PBMCs, mostly from graft donor cells, taken 360 days after TCRalphabeta/CD19-depleted stem cell transplant. The receptors stem from a male patient aged 10-17 years who had a stem cell transplant for acute lymphoblastic leukemia, so the T cells may come from the graft donor.

The V gene is TRBV12-3 or TRBV12-4, the J gene TRBJ2-4, with D hard to call. This CDR3 has 14 residues. V lost 3 bases and J lost 0, with 6 bases in between. CDR3 sequence reads: CASSFALAKNIQYF. The CDR3, as DNA: TGTGCCAGCAGTTTCGCACTAGCCAAAAACATTCAGTACTTC.

The rearrangement uses TRBV29-1 and TRBJ2-3; D gene ambiguous. In germline, CDR1 is SQVTM, CDR2 ANQGSEA. V was cut by 4 bases and J by 4 bases, with 9 bases left in between. This CDR3 has 12 residues. CDR3 nucleotides: TGCAGCGTTGTTGGAACACCAGATACGCAGTATTTT. As protein: CSVVGTPDTQYF.

This clonotype has only a few counts. The rearrangement joins TRBV9 to TRBJ2-2; D is perhaps TRBD2 (6 bases). The CDR3 is 16 amino acids. Germline V CDR1 and CDR2: SGDLS, YYNGEE. Trimming left V 0 bases short and J 7 bases short, with 16 bases between. CDR3 in DNA: TGTGCCAGCAGCGTAGGCGGGGTATCGTTAATCGGGGAGCTGTTTTTT. Protein sequence: CASSVGGVSLIGELFF. Full variable domain (remainder filled in from reference TRBV9 and TRBJ2-2): DSGVTQTPKHLITATGQRVTLRCSPRSGDLSVYWYQQSLDQGLQFLIQYYNGEERAKGNILERFSAQQFPDLHSELNLSSLELGDSALYFCASSVGGVSLIGELFFGEGSRLTVL.

This clonotype was seen only a few times. The chain has TRBV7-9 and TRBJ2-1; TRBD2 might be the D (6 bases). Germline V gives CDR1 SEHNR, CDR2 FQNEAQ (reference sequence). CDR3 length equals 15 residues. The V and J ends lost 7 bases and 4 bases respectively, with 17 bases between them. CDR3 nucleotides: TGTGCCAGCAAATTAGCGGACTACCGGTACAATGAGCAGTTCTTC. This codes for CASKLADYRYNEQFF.

The table lists this clonotype with a count of one. The V gene is TRBV20-1, the J gene TRBJ2-1; 9 bases align to TRBD2. Germline V gives CDR1 DFQATT, CDR2 SNEGSKA (reference sequence). V was clipped by 2 bases and J by 6 bases; unmatched bases: 8. CDR3 length: 15 residues. CDR3 protein: CSARRPGLAFNEQFF. CDR3 in DNA: TGCAGTGCTAGACGGCCGGGACTAGCCTTCAATGAGCAGTTCTTC.

The chain is built from TRBV5-1 and TRBJ2-5; 10 nucleotides agree with TRBD2. Germline CDR1 and CDR2: SGHRS and YFSETQ. The CDR3 spans 17 residues. V gave up 2 bases and J gave up 3 bases; unmatched junction bases: 10. CDR3 residues: CASSFPGTSARKETQYF. In nucleotides, the CDR3 is TGCGCCAGCAGCTTCCCGGGGACTAGCGCTAGAAAAGAGACCCAGTACTTC.

The sample holds a few counts of this clonotype. J is TRBJ2-7 and V is TRBV12-3 or TRBV12-4; D possibly corresponds to TRBD1 (6 bases). The ends were cut back, 2 bases at V and 6 bases at J, with 14 bases in the middle. This CDR3 has 14 amino acids. The CDR3 protein is CASSLWQGISEQYF. CDR3 nucleotide sequence: TGTGCCAGCAGTTTATGGCAGGGGATCAGCGAGCAGTACTTC.

This clonotype turned up a few times. The chain is built from TRBV5-8 and TRBJ1-1; D remains ambiguous. The germline CDR1 and CDR2 sequences are SGHTS and YDEGEE. The CDR3 has 12 amino acids. The V gene lost 0 bases and the J gene lost 5 bases, with 5 bases spanning the gap. CDR3 nucleotides: TGTGCCAGCAGCTTGGATTGGACTGAAGCTTTCTTT. As protein: CASSLDWTEAFF.

This clonotype came up a few times. V gene TRBV4-1 combines with J gene TRBJ2-5; a possible D gene is TRBD1 (5 bases). The germline V and J ends were trimmed by 0 bases and 5 bases, with 10 bases remaining between them. Germline CDR1 is MGHRA and CDR2 is YSYEKL. This CDR3 contains 14 residues. CDR3 region: CASSQDQGAETQYF. CDR3 nucleotide sequence: TGCGCCAGCAGCCAAGATCAAGGGGCTGAGACCCAGTACTTC.

CDR3 bases: TGTGCCAGCAGCTTAGATAGTACGACTCGAGGCAATGAGCAGTTCTTC. Its translation: CASSLDSTTRGNEQFF. The chain joins TRBV7-3 to TRBJ2-1; no clear D. CDR1 and CDR2 (germline): SGHTA, FQGTGA. V was pared by 2 bases and J by 6 bases, with 17 bases between. The CDR3 has 16 residues.

This clonotype was found a few times. V usage is TRBV6-5 and J usage is TRBJ1-3; D may be TRBD1 (5 bases). The CDR3 sequence is 16 residues long. From germline, CDR1 is MNHEY and CDR2 SVGAGI. V gave up 0 bases and J gave up 0 bases, with 9 bases separating them. The CDR3 here is CASSYSYRSSGNTIYF. The CDR3 region has the DNA TGTGCCAGCAGTTACTCCTACAGGAGCTCTGGAAACACCATATATTTT.

Only a few counts were recorded for this clonotype. This sequence joins TRBV24-1 and TRBJ2-1; unclear D gene. Trimming left V 1 base short and J 4 bases short, with 13 bases between. CDR3 size: 16 residues. Germline assignment: CDR1 KGHDR and CDR2 SFDVKD. DNA for the CDR3: TGTGCCACCAGTGATTTTCATCGAGCCAATTACAATGAGCAGTTCTTC. Translated: CATSDFHRANYNEQFF.

The genes are TRBV7-3 and TRBJ2-1, with D tentatively TRBD1 or TRBD2 (5 bases each). This CDR3 is 13 amino acids long. Germline V gives CDR1 SGHTA, CDR2 FQGTGA. Trimming removed 5 bases at V and 8 bases at J, with 13 bases between. This chain's CDR3 is CASSLLLGDEQFF. The DNA of the CDR3 is TGTGCCAGCAGCCTCCTTCTGGGGGATGAGCAGTTCTTC.

V is TRBV25-1 and J is TRBJ2-2; no definite D call. Germline CDR1 reads MGHDK; CDR2 reads SYGVNS. Trimming took off 1 base at V and 5 bases at J, with 14 bases between the two ends. The CDR3 covers 16 residues. CDR3 residues: CASSELWVVGTGELFF. Here the CDR3 DNA reads TGTGCCAGCAGTGAATTATGGGTGGTAGGAACCGGGGAGCTGTTTTTT.